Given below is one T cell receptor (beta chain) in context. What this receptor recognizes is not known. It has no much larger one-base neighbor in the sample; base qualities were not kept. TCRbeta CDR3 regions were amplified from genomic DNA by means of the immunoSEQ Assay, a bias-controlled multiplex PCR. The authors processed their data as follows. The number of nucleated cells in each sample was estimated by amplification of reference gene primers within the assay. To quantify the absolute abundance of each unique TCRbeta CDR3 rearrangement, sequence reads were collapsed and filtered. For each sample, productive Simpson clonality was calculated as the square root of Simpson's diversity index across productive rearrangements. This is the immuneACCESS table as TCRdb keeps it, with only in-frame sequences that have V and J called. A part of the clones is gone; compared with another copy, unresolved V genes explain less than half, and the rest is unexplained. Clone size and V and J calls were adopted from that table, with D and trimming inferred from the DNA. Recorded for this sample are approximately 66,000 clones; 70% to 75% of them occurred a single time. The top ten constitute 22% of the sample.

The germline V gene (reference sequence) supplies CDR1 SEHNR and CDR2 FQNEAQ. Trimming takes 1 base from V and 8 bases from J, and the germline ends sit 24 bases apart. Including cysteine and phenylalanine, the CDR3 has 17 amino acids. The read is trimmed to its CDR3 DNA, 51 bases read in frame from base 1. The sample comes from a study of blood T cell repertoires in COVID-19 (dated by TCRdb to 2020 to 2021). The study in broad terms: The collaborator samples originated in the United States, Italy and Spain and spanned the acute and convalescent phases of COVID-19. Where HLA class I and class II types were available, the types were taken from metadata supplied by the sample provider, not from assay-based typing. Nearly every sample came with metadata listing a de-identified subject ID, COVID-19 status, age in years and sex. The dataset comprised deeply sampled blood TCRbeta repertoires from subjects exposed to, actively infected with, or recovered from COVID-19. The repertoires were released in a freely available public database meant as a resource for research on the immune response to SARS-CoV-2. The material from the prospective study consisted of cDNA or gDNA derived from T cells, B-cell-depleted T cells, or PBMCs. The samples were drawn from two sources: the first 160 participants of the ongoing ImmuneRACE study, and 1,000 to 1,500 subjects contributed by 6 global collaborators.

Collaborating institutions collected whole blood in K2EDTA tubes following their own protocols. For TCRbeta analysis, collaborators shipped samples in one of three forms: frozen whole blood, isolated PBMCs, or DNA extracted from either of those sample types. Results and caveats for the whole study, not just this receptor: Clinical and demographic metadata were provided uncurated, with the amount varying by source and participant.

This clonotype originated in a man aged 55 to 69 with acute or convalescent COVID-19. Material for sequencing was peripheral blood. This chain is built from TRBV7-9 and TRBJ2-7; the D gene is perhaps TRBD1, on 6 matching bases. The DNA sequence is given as TGTGCCAGCAGCTTAGGCGTAGGGGACACGGATTTAGAGAAGCAGTACTTC. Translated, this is CASSLGVGDTDLEKQYF.